The 6 T cell receptor beta chains below come from one sample, sequenced in a study of control samples from healthy donors and cancer patients. The data were produced by immunoSEQ multiplex PCR, yet TCRdb's version contains in-frame clones alone and is incomplete. The sample holds approximately 160,000 clones; more than 85% are singletons and the top ten take roughly 2.1%. The sample consisted of blood. The receptor source for this set is a woman aged 40 to 55 in good health.

The chain combines TRBV11-3 with TRBJ1-1; no clear D. This CDR3 has 14 residues. V was trimmed by 3 bases and J by 4 bases, leaving 12 bases between them. The germline gives CDR1 SGHNT, CDR2 YENEEA. The CDR3 sequence is CASSLRATTTEAFF. The DNA of the CDR3 is TGTGCCAGCAGCTTGAGGGCGACAACCACTGAAGCTTTCTTT.

V usage is TRBV4-1 and J usage is TRBJ1-5; 9 positions match TRBD1. V lost 5 bases, J lost 3 bases, and 8 bases stayed unmatched. CDR3 length: 16 amino acids. Germline-derived CDR1 and CDR2 are MGHRA and YSYEKL. CDR3 DNA: TGCGCCAGCAGCTCTAGGGACAGGGTCCCCAATCAGCCCCAGCATTTT. It codes for CASSSRDRVPNQPQHF.

This chain uses TRBV11-2 with TRBJ1-1, with D maybe TRBD1 (5 bases). V lost 5 bases and J lost 4, with 11 bases in between. Germline V gene sequence: CDR1 SGHAT, CDR2 FQNNGV. The CDR3 length is 13 residues. CDR3 nucleotides: TGTGCCAGCAGCCCCGGGGGAACCACTGAAGCTTTCTTT. Encoded protein: CASSPGGTTEAFF.

The rearrangement uses TRBV11-3 and TRBJ2-5; D could derive from TRBD1 or TRBD2 (5 bases each). This CDR3 contains 15 residues. With 1 base removed from V and 2 bases from J, the gap between germline ends came to 11 bases. CDR1 is SGHNT, CDR2 YENEEA, per germline. CDR3 region: CASSLGGVEQETQYF. CDR3 sequence (DNA): TGTGCCAGCAGCTTAGGAGGGGTTGAACAAGAGACCCAGTACTTC.

The chain links TRBV5-4 to TRBJ2-7, with a possible D match to TRBD1 (5 bases). This CDR3 region has 15 residues. The ends were cut back, 3 bases at V and 2 bases at J, with 15 bases in the middle. Germline V gives CDR1 SGHNT, CDR2 YYREEE (reference sequence). CDR3 in DNA: TGTGCCAGCAGCTCCAGGGTGAGTGGGACCTACGAGCAGTACTTC. Protein sequence: CASSSRVSGTYEQYF.

J is TRBJ2-2 and V is TRBV11-2; D uncertain. Between the trimmed V and J ends, which lost 1 base and 6 bases, there was a span of 6 bases. There are 13 residues in the CDR3. Germline V CDR1 and CDR2: SGHAT, FQNNGV. CDR3 loop: CASSLAGPGELFF. The CDR3 DNA is TGTGCCAGCAGCTTAGCCGGGCCCGGGGAGCTGTTTTTT.